The rows below give T cell receptor beta chains drawn from one sample of a study of T cells after yellow fever vaccination. TCRdb passed the 5' RACE reads through MiXCR, listing each CDR3 protein once. The sample contains approximately 510,000 distinct CDR3 sequences, less than 25% of which appear only once. The input for sequencing was PBMCs, taken roughly 23 days after the first yellow fever vaccination. All receptors derive from a man between 18 and 29 years old who received the YFV17D yellow fever vaccine. Each CDR3 is given with its conserved first and last residue. A D gene is named only where the DNA matches it firmly. Only some rows state a clone size, as once, few, many or a class for expanded clones.

J	V	size	D	DNA	CDR3
TRBJ2-1	TRBV27	-	-	TGTGCCAGCGCCGAGATCCCTTACAATGAGCAGTTCTTC	CASAEIPYNEQFF
TRBJ2-5	TRBV2	-	TRBD2	TGTGCCAGCAGCGTGAGCGGGAGCCAAGAGACCCAGTACTTC	CASSVSGSQETQYF
TRBJ2-7	TRBV7-9	few	-	TGTGCCAGCAGCTTAATGGGGGCCACCTACGAGCAGTACTTC	CASSLMGATYEQYF
TRBJ1-1	TRBV10-3	-	TRBD1	TGTGCCATCAGAGGGGGCCTGCCGAACACTGAAGCTTTCTTT	CAIRGGLPNTEAFF
TRBJ2-7	TRBV10-2	once	-	TGCGCCAGCAGTCAGGACAGCCTTTACTCCTACGAGCAGTACTTC	CASSQDSLYSYEQYF
TRBJ1-1	TRBV12-3/TRBV12-4	many	-	TGTGCCAGCAGTTTAGGACCGAACACTGAAGCTTTCTTT	CASSLGPNTEAFF
TRBJ2-3	TRBV6-5	few	-	TGTGCCAGCAGTTACTCGATCTTCAGGGACGGAGGAGATACGCAGTATTTT	CASSYSIFRDGGDTQYF
TRBJ2-2	TRBV7-6	few	-	TGTGCCAGCAGCTTTCTAGGGGCGCAAAACACCGGGGAGCTGTTTTTT	CASSFLGAQNTGELFF
TRBJ1-2	TRBV3-1	-	-	TGTGCCAGCAGCCAAAGGGAAGCCCTAGGCTATGGCTACACCTTC	CASSQREALGYGYTF
TRBJ1-1	TRBV5-1	few	-	TGCGCCAGCGGATACAGGGCTGGTGAAACTGAAGCTTTCTTT	CASGYRAGETEAFF
TRBJ2-7	TRBV5-1	few	TRBD2	TGCGCCAGCAGCTTGCGGCTAGCGGAAGGGGAGCAGTACTTC	CASSLRLAEGEQYF
TRBJ1-5	TRBV20-1	-	-	TGCAGTGCTAGCAAGGGAGCGGGCAATCAGCCCCAGCATTTT	CSASKGAGNQPQHF
TRBJ1-1	TRBV5-1	-	-	TGCGCCAGCAGCTTCCAGCAGAACACTGAAGCTTTCTTT	CASSFQQNTEAFF
TRBJ2-2	TRBV5-1	-	TRBD1	TGCGCCAGCAGCCCCGGGACAGGGGGCTCCGGGGAGCTGTTTTTT	CASSPGTGGSGELFF
TRBJ1-1	TRBV7-2	many	-	TGTGCCAGCAGCTTGAGGGGGGCGCAGGTAGCTTTCTTT	CASSLRGAQVAFF
TRBJ1-1	TRBV2	-	-	TGTGCCAGCAGTGAGCTAAAGGGGGGGGCGAGCACTGAAGCTTTCTTT	CASSELKGGASTEAFF
TRBJ1-1	TRBV20-1	-	TRBD1	TGCAGTGCTAATACAGGGGGCGGAGACACTGAAGCTTTCTTT	CSANTGGGDTEAFF
TRBJ1-6	TRBV10-3	few	TRBD1	TGTGCCATCAGTGTTTCACAGGGGGGCTCCTATAATTCACCCCTCCACTTT	CAISVSQGGSYNSPLHF
TRBJ2-6	TRBV5-4	-	-	TGTGCCAGCAGCTTGGGTGTCCACTCTGGGGCCAACGTCCTGACTTTC	CASSLGVHSGANVLTF
TRBJ1-6	TRBV6-5	-	-	TGTGCCAGCAGTTACTCAGGTGTGATGGGTTATAATTCACCCCTCCACTTT	CASSYSGVMGYNSPLHF
TRBJ2-3	TRBV25-1	-	TRBD1	TGTGCCAGCAGTGGGACAGGGGCACTCACAGATACGCAGTATTTT	CASSGTGALTDTQYF
TRBJ1-1	TRBV5-1	-	-	TGCGCCAGCAGCTTGTCGGGGGTTAGGAACACTGAAGCTTTCTTT	CASSLSGVRNTEAFF
TRBJ2-1	TRBV5-5	few	-	TGTGCCAGCAGCTTAGAAGTAGTAACCTACAATGAGCAGTTCTTC	CASSLEVVTYNEQFF
TRBJ1-1	TRBV5-1	few	-	TGCGCCAGCAGCGTGGGGATGGGATCGAACACTGAAGCTTTCTTT	CASSVGMGSNTEAFF
TRBJ2-1	TRBV29-1	many	-	TGCAGCGTGGTGGTCGGGCGGGATGAGCAGTTCTTC	CSVVVGRDEQFF
TRBJ1-1	TRBV6-2/TRBV6-3	few	-	TGTGCCAGCAGTTACTCGACAGTAGATGCTTTCTTT	CASSYSTVDAFF
TRBJ2-3	TRBV9	few	TRBD2	TGTGCCAGCAGCGTAGCTAGCGGCCTAGATACGCAGTATTTT	CASSVASGLDTQYF
TRBJ1-4	TRBV27	-	-	TGTGCCAGCAGTTCTCTTGCAACTAATGAAAAACTGTTTTTT	CASSSLATNEKLFF
TRBJ1-1	TRBV12-3/TRBV12-4	few	-	TGTGCCAGCAATATTAGAGGCCTGAACACTGAAGCTTTCTTT	CASNIRGLNTEAFF
TRBJ2-1	TRBV5-1	many	TRBD1	TGCGCCAGCAGCTTACCTCCGACAGGGGCGGATGAGCAGTTCTTC	CASSLPPTGADEQFF
TRBJ2-1	TRBV14	few	TRBD2	TGTGCCAGCAGCCAAGTTGGCGGGGGAGTTTCCTACAATGAGCAGTTCTTC	CASSQVGGGVSYNEQFF
TRBJ1-1	TRBV12-3/TRBV12-4	-	-	TGTGCCAGCAGTTTTGGGGGGGGAGCTTTCTTT	CASSFGGGAFF
TRBJ2-7	TRBV20-1	-	-	TGCAGTGCTAGTGCCGGTTCCTTCTACGAGCAGTACTTC	CSASAGSFYEQYF
TRBJ1-5	TRBV24-1	few	TRBD1	TGTGCCACCGGGGACAGATATAGCAATCAGCCCCAGCATTTT	CATGDRYSNQPQHF
TRBJ1-1	TRBV4-2	few	-	TGTGCCAGCAGCCAAGGGTACGGGACGAACACTGAAGCTTTCTTT	CASSQGYGTNTEAFF
TRBJ1-2	TRBV7-9	-	TRBD1	TGTGCCAGCAGCGGCACCCGGGACAGGGTCTATGGCTACACCTTC	CASSGTRDRVYGYTF
TRBJ2-3	TRBV7-9	-	-	TGTGCCAGCAGCATAAACTACCAAGTAGGCCGGGATACGCAGTATTTT	CASSINYQVGRDTQYF
TRBJ2-2	TRBV5-4	-	-	TGTGCCAGCAGCCCGCCCGGGGTACCCGGGGAGCTGTTTTTT	CASSPPGVPGELFF
TRBJ1-6	TRBV30	-	-	TGTGCCTGGGGGACGGATAATTCACCCCTCCACTTT	CAWGTDNSPLHF
TRBJ2-1	TRBV7-2	few	-	TGTGCCAGCAGCTTAGTGCGTGCGAGATCCTACAATGAGCAGTTCTTC	CASSLVRARSYNEQFF
TRBJ1-6	TRBV10-3	few	-	TGTGCCATCAGTGGACAGGTACGACGTTCACCCCTCCACTTT	CAISGQVRRSPLHF
TRBJ1-2	TRBV7-9	few	TRBD1	TGTGCCAGCAGCTACGAGGACAGGACTTATGGCTACACCTTC	CASSYEDRTYGYTF
TRBJ2-3	TRBV3-1	few	TRBD2	TGTGCCAGCAGCCAAGATCGGTACAGCGGGGGGGCAAGAGATACGCAGTATTTT	CASSQDRYSGGARDTQYF
TRBJ1-2	TRBV4-1	few	-	TGCGCCAGCAGCCATGAAGATGGGGGCGGGAAGAAGGGCTATGGCTACACCTTC	CASSHEDGGGKKGYGYTF
TRBJ1-5	TRBV5-6	-	-	TGTGCCAGCAGCTTGTATCTAGGTCAGCCCCAGCATTTT	CASSLYLGQPQHF
TRBJ2-7	TRBV6-2/TRBV6-3	-	-	TGTGCCAGCAGTTATGGGATAGGCTACGAGCAGTACTTC	CASSYGIGYEQYF
TRBJ1-2	TRBV27	-	-	TGTGCCAGCGTGTGGGACTATGGCTACACCTTC	CASVWDYGYTF
TRBJ2-5	TRBV7-9	-	-	TGTGCCAGCAGCTTAGGGGTCCTCGGGGAGACCCAGTACTTC	CASSLGVLGETQYF
TRBJ2-1	TRBV5-1	many	TRBD2	TGCGCCAGCAGCCCCCTAGCGGAGAGGGGTGAGCAGTTCTTC	CASSPLAERGEQFF
TRBJ1-1	TRBV30	few	TRBD1	TGTGCCTGGGGACAGGGGACGGCTGAAGCTTTCTTT	CAWGQGTAEAFF
TRBJ1-2	TRBV20-1	-	TRBD1	TGCAGTGCTCCCCAGACAGGGTACTATGGCTACACCTTC	CSAPQTGYYGYTF